This T cell receptor (beta chain) was found in a study of cytomegalovirus exposure and HLA in healthy donors. Whole-study results and caveats: In a later analysis, compared with equally common non-associated chains, HLA-associated beta chains were more expanded. Later, TCR association rates were found to vary by HLA locus, highest for DRB1 and lowest for HLA-C. TCR beta V segments were, for the most part, productive about 87% or about 30% of the time in an earlier analysis.

At the time of sampling, donors were nominally healthy, though unrecorded immune exposures were likely. Both 60 Vbeta primers and 13 Jbeta primers went into the PCR. The data were produced by immunoSEQ multiplex PCR, yet TCRdb's version contains in-frame clones alone and is incomplete. The data hold some 200,000 clones, with 79% observed a single time. As regards this clone: Antigen: not known.

This TCR was recovered from a man aged 50 to 59 in good health and CMV-seronegative. The sequenced sample consisted of PBMCs.

CDR3 sequence (DNA): TGTGCCAGCAGTTCCGTGGGGGGTAGAGGCAATCAGCCCCAGCATTTT. This gives the protein CASSSVGGRGNQPQHF. This chain links TRBV6-5 with TRBJ1-5; D is possibly TRBD1 (5 bases). Germline CDR1 reads MNHEY; CDR2 reads SVGAGI. The V and J ends lost 4 bases and 2 bases respectively, with 15 bases between them. The CDR3 covers 16 residues.